Shown below are 23 T cell receptor beta chains from a single sample sequenced in a study of blood T cell repertoires in COVID-19. The protocol was immunoSEQ multiplex PCR, while the TCRdb copy is restricted to in-frame clones and leaves out a portion. The sample has approximately 110,000 clones; about 85% are singletons. The specimen was peripheral blood. The receptors come from a woman older than 75 with COVID-19, enrolled during active disease.

This chain uses TRBV5-1 with TRBJ1-2; D gene unclear. This CDR3 has 17 amino acids. Germline loops: CDR1 SGHRS, CDR2 YFSETQ. Between the trimmed V and J ends, which lost 0 bases and 6 bases, there was a span of 21 bases. The CDR3 region is CASSLEPRNSGTDGYTF. The CDR3 nucleotides are TGCGCCAGCAGCTTGGAACCACGTAACAGCGGCACCGATGGCTACACCTTC.

The chain uses TRBV12-3 or TRBV12-4 and TRBJ2-3; TRBD1 aligns across 10 bases. The CDR3 is 13 amino acids. Trimming at V came to 4 bases and at J to 15 bases, leaving 10 bases not matched to a gene. CDR3 amino acids: CASSSQLGTGDYF. The CDR3, as DNA: TGTGCCAGCAGTTCCCAACTGGGGACAGGGGATTATTTT.

This clone was picked up one time. This chain connects TRBV2 to TRBJ2-1, with D hard to call. This CDR3 region has 13 residues. Germline lookup yields CDR1 SNHLY and CDR2 FYNNEI. Trimming removed 3 bases at V and 4 bases at J, with 7 bases between. CDR3 in amino acids: CASSDGQYNEQFF. CDR3 coding DNA: TGTGCCAGCAGTGATGGGCAGTACAATGAGCAGTTCTTC.

V is TRBV19 and J is TRBJ1-1; 8 bases fit TRBD1. Looked up from germline, CDR1 is LNHDA and CDR2 is SQIVND (reference sequence). V trimming: 1 base; J trimming: 5 bases; junction bases outside the gene matches: 6. This CDR3 contains 15 residues. The CDR3 protein is CASSIVTGGETEAFF. The CDR3 nucleotides read TGTGCCAGTAGTATAGTAACAGGGGGGGAGACTGAAGCTTTCTTT.

The DNA for the CDR3 is TGTGCCATCAGTGATGGGGGGGGAAGCGAAAAACTGTTTTTT. Its translation is CAISDGGGSEKLFF. The chain combines TRBV10-3 with TRBJ1-4, with D maybe TRBD1 (5 bases). This CDR3 region has 14 residues. V was trimmed by 3 bases and J by 8 bases, leaving 13 bases between them. The germline V gene has CDR1 ENHRY and CDR2 SYGVKD.

The V and J genes are TRBV4-3 and TRBJ2-3, with D possibly matching TRBD2 (5 bases). There are 16 residues in the CDR3. CDR1 and CDR2 (germline): LGHNA, YSLEER. The V gene lost 4 bases and the J gene lost 4 bases, with 18 bases spanning the gap. In DNA form, the CDR3 reads TGCGCCAGCAGCCGCCGTTCGGGGTACGGGGCAGATACGCAGTATTTT. As protein: CASSRRSGYGADTQYF.

The rearrangement uses TRBV28 and TRBJ1-2, with TRBD1 matching over 9 bases. The germline gives CDR1 MDHEN, CDR2 SYDVKM. The CDR3 runs to 15 residues. The V and J ends lost 1 base and 8 bases, in that order; junction bases with no gene match: 8. CDR3 bases: TGTGCCAGCAGTTTATTTCCGGGACAGGGTATCGGCTACACCTTC. It encodes CASSLFPGQGIGYTF.

The chain links TRBV9 to TRBJ2-1; TRBD2 aligns across 13 bases. The CDR3 has 14 residues. Germline lookup yields CDR1 SGDLS and CDR2 YYNGEE. V dropped 2 bases and J dropped 9; count of bases not matched to a gene: 2. CDR3 bases: TGTGCCAGCAGCGTGGGACTAGCGGGAACTGAGCAGTTCTTC. Translation gives CASSVGLAGTEQFF.

The chain links TRBV9 to TRBJ2-2; TRBD2 agrees at 9 bases. Trimming cost V 3 bases and J 4 bases; bases outside gene matches: 10. CDR1 is SGDLS and CDR2 is YYNGEE in the germline V gene. The CDR3 consists of 17 residues. The CDR3 region is CASSEHLGLASTGELFF. CDR3 in DNA: TGTGCCAGCAGCGAACACTTGGGACTAGCCAGCACCGGGGAGCTGTTTTTT. The variable domain in full, completed from reference TRBV9 and TRBJ2-2, reads DSGVTQTPKHLITATGQRVTLRCSPRSGDLSVYWYQQSLDQGLQFLIQYYNGEERAKGNILERFSAQQFPDLHSELNLSSLELGDSALYFCASSEHLGLASTGELFFGEGSRLTVL.

The gene calls are TRBV28 and TRBJ2-3; perhaps TRBD2 as D (5 bases). The germline V and J ends were trimmed by 5 bases and 14 bases, with 20 bases remaining between them. CDR3 length: 13 amino acids. The germline CDR1 and CDR2 sequences are MDHEN and SYDVKM. CDR3 sequence (DNA): TGTGCCAGCAGTACCTTAGGACTTCCCGCAGGGTATTTT. It is translated as CASSTLGLPAGYF.

The rearrangement joins TRBV6-1 to TRBJ2-2; D remains ambiguous. The CDR3 contains 11 residues. The ends were cut back, 2 bases at V and 7 bases at J, with 2 bases in the middle. Germline CDR1 reads MNHNS; CDR2 reads SASEGT. The CDR3 reads CASSEYGELFF. CDR3 nucleotide sequence: TGTGCCAGCAGTGAATACGGGGAGCTGTTTTTT.

This clone was detected once. V is TRBV28 and J is TRBJ2-7; 11 bases line up with TRBD1. After removal of 6 bases from V and 7 bases from J, the junction contained 14 bases not matched to a gene. CDR3 length: 16 amino acids. Germline V gene sequence: CDR1 MDHEN, CDR2 SYDVKM. CDR3 DNA: TGTGCCAGCAGGCCTCCCCCCGGACAGGGGGCTTTAGAGCAGTACTTC. This gives the protein CASRPPPGQGALEQYF.

A few counts support this clone. The chain employs TRBV18 and TRBJ1-1; TRBD1 aligns across 9 bases. The CDR3 runs to 16 residues. Germline V lookup: CDR1 KGHSH, CDR2 LQKENI. Trimming took 4 bases from V and 4 from J; bases not matched to a gene: 10. The CDR3 sequence: CASSLGTGIGGTEAFF. The CDR3 DNA is TGTGCCAGCTCACTAGGGACAGGGATTGGAGGCACTGAAGCTTTCTTT.

CDR3 residues: CASSPLQGEETQYF. The CDR3 DNA is TGCGCCAGCAGCCCTTTACAGGGTGAAGAGACCCAGTACTTC. The chain joins TRBV5-1 to TRBJ2-5; tentatively, D is TRBD1 (6 bases). This CDR3 region has 14 residues. V dropped 4 bases and J dropped 3 bases, with 13 bases sitting between them. In germline, CDR1 is SGHRS, CDR2 YFSETQ.

This chain joins TRBV10-2 and TRBJ2-6, with D unresolved. V was pared by 10 bases and J by 0 bases, with 13 bases between. The germline CDR1 and CDR2 sequences are WSHSY and SAAADI. The CDR3 totals 15 residues. The CDR3 DNA reads as TGCGCCACTAGTGGTCAGAGCTCTGGGGCCAACGTCCTGACTTTC. Protein sequence: CATSGQSSGANVLTF.

The CDR3 here is CASGLGTSGTGELFF. As DNA, the CDR3 is TGTGCTAGTGGTTTGGGGACTAGCGGGACCGGGGAGCTGTTTTTT. The V gene is TRBV12-5, the J gene TRBJ2-2, with TRBD2 matching 11 bases. Per germline, CDR1 LGHNT and CDR2 FRNRAP. V was pared by 1 base and J by 5 bases, with 0 bases of the junction left unmatched. The CDR3 loop spans 15 amino acids.

V usage is TRBV5-6 and J usage is TRBJ2-2; the D is unclear. Germline V gene sequence: CDR1 SGHDT, CDR2 YYEEEE. The CDR3 spans 14 residues. With 3 bases removed from V and 0 bases from J, the gap between germline ends came to 6 bases. In DNA, the CDR3 is TGTGCCAGCAGCTACACAGCGAACACCGGGGAGCTGTTTTTT. Translating it yields CASSYTANTGELFF.

CDR3 nucleotide sequence: TGTGCCACCAGCAGACCCTTAGGGGCCGCCTACGAGCAGTACTTC. Translated: CATSRPLGAAYEQYF. This chain connects TRBV15 to TRBJ2-7, with TRBD1 as a possible D gene (5 bases). The germline CDR1 and CDR2 sequences are LNHNV and YYDKDF (reference sequence). The V end was cut by 2 bases, the J end by 2 bases, with 13 bases between. CDR3 length: 15 amino acids.

This clone was observed a few times. The CDR3 DNA reads as TGTGCCAGTAGTCCTACAGGGGGCTCCTACAATGAGCAGTTCTTC. It specifies CASSPTGGSYNEQFF. The chain couples TRBV19 to TRBJ2-1, with 8 bases that match TRBD1. The length of the CDR3 is 15 residues. CDR1 is LNHDA, CDR2 SQIVND, per germline (reference sequence). The ends lost 5 bases at V and 0 bases at J; junction bases unmatched: 3.

V gene TRBV28 combines with J gene TRBJ2-5, with D unclear. V was trimmed by 5 bases and J by 2 bases, leaving 15 bases between them. The CDR3 has 15 residues. CDR1 and CDR2 from the germline V gene are MDHEN and SYDVKM. Written as DNA, the CDR3 is TGTGCCAGCAGTCAAAGTTTGGGCAGGCAAGAGACCCAGTACTTC. Translating it yields CASSQSLGRQETQYF.

The V gene is TRBV19, the J gene TRBJ1-5, with 9 bases lining up with TRBD1. Germline V lookup: CDR1 LNHDA, CDR2 SQIVND (reference sequence). V lost 6 bases, J lost 3 bases, and 3 bases stayed unmatched. This CDR3 is built from 14 residues. CDR3 nucleotide sequence: TGTGCCAGTAGACGGACAGGGGACAATCAGCCCCAGCATTTT. Residues: CASRRTGDNQPQHF. The full variable domain, in which reference TRBV19 and TRBJ1-5 provide the parts outside the CDR3, is DGGITQSPKYLFRKEGQNVTLSCEQNLNHDAMYWYRQDPGQGLRLIYYSQIVNDFQKGDIAEGYSVSREKKESFPLTVTSAQKNPTAFYLCASRRTGDNQPQHFGDGTRLSIL.

The chain has TRBV5-4 and TRBJ2-5; D might be TRBD2 (5 bases). CDR3 length: 14 residues. Trimming stripped 1 base from V and 1 base from J, with 8 bases between. Per the germline V gene, CDR1 is SGHNT and CDR2 is YYREEE (reference sequence). The CDR3 coding sequence is TGTGCCAGCAGCTTGACTCGGGGCCAAGAGACCCAGTACTTC. Translated: CASSLTRGQETQYF.

This sequence joins TRBV15 and TRBJ2-1; D is unresolved. The germline V gene encodes CDR1 LNHNV and CDR2 YYDKDF (reference sequence). V gave up 0 bases and J gave up 0 bases, with 6 bases separating them. This CDR3 has 15 residues. CDR3 loop: CATSRDRGSYNEQFF. CDR3 nucleotides: TGTGCCACCAGCAGAGATCGCGGCTCCTACAATGAGCAGTTCTTC. The variable domain in full, completed from reference TRBV15 and TRBJ2-1, reads DAMVIQNPRYQVTQFGKPVTLSCSQTLNHNVMYWYQQKSSQAPKLLFHYYDKDFNNEADTPDNFQSRRPNTSFCFLDIRSPGLGDTAMYLCATSRDRGSYNEQFFGPGTRLTVL.